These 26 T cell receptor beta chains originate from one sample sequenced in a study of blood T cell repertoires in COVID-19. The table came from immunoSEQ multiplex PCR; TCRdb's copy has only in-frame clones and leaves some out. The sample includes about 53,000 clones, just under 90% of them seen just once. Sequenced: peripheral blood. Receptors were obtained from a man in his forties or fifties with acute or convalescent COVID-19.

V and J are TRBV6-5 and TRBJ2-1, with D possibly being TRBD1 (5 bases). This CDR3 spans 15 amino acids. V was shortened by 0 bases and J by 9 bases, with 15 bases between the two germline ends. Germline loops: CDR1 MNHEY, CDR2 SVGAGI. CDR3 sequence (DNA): TGTGCCAGCAGTTACTCGATAGGGGATACCGTTGAGCAGTTCTTC. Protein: CASSYSIGDTVEQFF.

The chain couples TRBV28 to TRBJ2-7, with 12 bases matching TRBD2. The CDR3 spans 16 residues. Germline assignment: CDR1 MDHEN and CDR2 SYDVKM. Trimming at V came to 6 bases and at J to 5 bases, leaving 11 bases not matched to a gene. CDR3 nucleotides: TGTGCCAGCAGCCGGACGACTAGCGGGAGAGCGGACGAGCAGTACTTC. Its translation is CASSRTTSGRADEQYF.

CDR3 protein: CASRGRTNQPQHF. The DNA for the CDR3 is TGTGCCAGCAGGGGGAGGACCAATCAGCCCCAGCATTTT. The V call is TRBV6-5, the J call TRBJ1-5; no reliable D call. Germline V CDR1 and CDR2: MNHEY, SVGAGI. V was cut by 6 bases and J by 3 bases, with 9 bases left in between. The CDR3 length is 13 residues.

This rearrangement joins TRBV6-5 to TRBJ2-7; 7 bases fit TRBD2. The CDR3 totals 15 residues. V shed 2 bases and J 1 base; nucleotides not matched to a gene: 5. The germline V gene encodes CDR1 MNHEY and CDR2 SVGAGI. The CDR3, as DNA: TGTGCCAGCAGTTACGGGGCGGGGGTATCCTACGAGCAGTACTTC. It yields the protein CASSYGAGVSYEQYF.

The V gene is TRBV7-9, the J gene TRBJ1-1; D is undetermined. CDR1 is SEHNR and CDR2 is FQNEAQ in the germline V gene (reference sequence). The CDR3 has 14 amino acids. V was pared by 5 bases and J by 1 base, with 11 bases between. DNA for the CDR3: TGTGCCAGCAGCCAGAACCTAGGGAACACTGAAGCTTTCTTT. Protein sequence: CASSQNLGNTEAFF.

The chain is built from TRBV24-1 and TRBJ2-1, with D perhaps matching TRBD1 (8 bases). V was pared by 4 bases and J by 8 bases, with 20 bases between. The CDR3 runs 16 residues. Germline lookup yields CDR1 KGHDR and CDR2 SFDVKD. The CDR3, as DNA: TGTGCCACCAGTGAAATCAGGGGGCGGGGGAGCCATGAGCAGTTCTTC. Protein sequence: CATSEIRGRGSHEQFF.

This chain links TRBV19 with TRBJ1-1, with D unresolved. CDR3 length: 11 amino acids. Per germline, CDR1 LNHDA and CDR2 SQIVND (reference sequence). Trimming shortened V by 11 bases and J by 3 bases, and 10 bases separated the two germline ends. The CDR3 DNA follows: TGTGCCGGGAGCTCCGACACTGAAGCTTTCTTT. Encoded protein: CAGSSDTEAFF.

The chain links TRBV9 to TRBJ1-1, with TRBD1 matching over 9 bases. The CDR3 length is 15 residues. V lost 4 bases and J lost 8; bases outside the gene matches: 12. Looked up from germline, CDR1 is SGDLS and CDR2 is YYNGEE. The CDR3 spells CASSRGDRAFDEAFF. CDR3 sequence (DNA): TGTGCCAGCAGCCGGGGGGACAGGGCCTTCGACGAAGCTTTCTTT.

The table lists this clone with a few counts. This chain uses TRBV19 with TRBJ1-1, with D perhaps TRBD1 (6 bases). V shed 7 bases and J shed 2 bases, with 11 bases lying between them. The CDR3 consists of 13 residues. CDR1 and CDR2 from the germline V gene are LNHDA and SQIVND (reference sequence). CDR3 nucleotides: TGTGCCAGTATATCGACAGGAAACACTGAAGCTTTCTTT. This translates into CASISTGNTEAFF.

The CDR3 region is CASSTRQGAPYEQYF. The CDR3 DNA reads as TGTGCCAGCAGTACCCGACAGGGGGCCCCCTACGAGCAGTACTTC. The gene calls are TRBV2 and TRBJ2-7, with 10 bases aligning to TRBD1. Germline V CDR1 and CDR2: SNHLY, FYNNEI. Germline trimming cut 5 bases from V and 2 bases from J; bases unmatched to any gene: 6. The CDR3 sequence is 15 residues long. Supplemented by reference TRBV2 and TRBJ2-7, the full variable domain reads EPEVTQTPSHQVTQMGQEVILRCVPISNHLYFYWYRQILGQKVEFLVSFYNNEISEKSEIFDDQFSVERPDGSNFTLKIRSTKLEDSAMYFCASSTRQGAPYEQYFGPGTRLTVT.

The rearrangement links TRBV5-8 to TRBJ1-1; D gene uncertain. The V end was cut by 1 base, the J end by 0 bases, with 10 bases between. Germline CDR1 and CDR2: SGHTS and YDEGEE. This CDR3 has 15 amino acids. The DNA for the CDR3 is TGTGCCAGCAGCTTGTACCGGGGAATGAACACTGAAGCTTTCTTT. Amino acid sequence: CASSLYRGMNTEAFF.

In nucleotides, the CDR3 is TGTGCCAGCAGTTTCGGGAATGAAGCTTTCTTT. Protein sequence: CASSFGNEAFF. The chain recombines TRBV12-3 or TRBV12-4 with TRBJ1-1, with no clear D. This CDR3 comprises 11 residues. V was pared by 3 bases and J by 7 bases, with 6 bases between.

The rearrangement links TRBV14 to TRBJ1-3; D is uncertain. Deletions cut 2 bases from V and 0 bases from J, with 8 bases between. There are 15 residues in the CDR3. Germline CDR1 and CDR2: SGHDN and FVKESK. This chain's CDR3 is CASSQQQNSGNTIYF. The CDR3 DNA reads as TGTGCCAGCAGCCAACAACAGAACTCTGGAAACACCATATATTTT.

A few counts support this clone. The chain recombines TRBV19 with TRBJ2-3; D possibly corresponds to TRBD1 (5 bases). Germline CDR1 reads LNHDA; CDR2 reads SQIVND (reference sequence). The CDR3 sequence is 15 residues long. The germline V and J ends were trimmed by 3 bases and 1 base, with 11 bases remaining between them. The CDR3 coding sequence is TGTGCCAGTAGTATCGGACACCCTGGCACAGATACGCAGTATTTT. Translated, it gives CASSIGHPGTDTQYF.

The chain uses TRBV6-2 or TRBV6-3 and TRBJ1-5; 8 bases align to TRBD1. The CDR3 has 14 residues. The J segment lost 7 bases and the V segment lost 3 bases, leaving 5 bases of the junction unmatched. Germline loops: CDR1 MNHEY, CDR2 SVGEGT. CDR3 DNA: TGTGCCAGCAGTTATCCAGGGGGCGCACAGCCCCAGCATTTT. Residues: CASSYPGGAQPQHF.

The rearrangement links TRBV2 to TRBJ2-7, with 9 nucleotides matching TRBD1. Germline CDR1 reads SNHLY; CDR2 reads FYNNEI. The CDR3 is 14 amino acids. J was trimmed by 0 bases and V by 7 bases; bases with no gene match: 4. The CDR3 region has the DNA TGTGCCAGCAAGGGACAGGGTAGCTCCTACGAGCAGTACTTC. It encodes CASKGQGSSYEQYF.

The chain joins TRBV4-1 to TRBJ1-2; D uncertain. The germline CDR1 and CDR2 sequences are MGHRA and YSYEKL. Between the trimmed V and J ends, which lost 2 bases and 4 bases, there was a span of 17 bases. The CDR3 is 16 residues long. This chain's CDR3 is CASSQLRSQDFYGYTF. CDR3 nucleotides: TGCGCCAGCAGCCAACTAAGGAGCCAGGACTTCTATGGCTACACCTTC.

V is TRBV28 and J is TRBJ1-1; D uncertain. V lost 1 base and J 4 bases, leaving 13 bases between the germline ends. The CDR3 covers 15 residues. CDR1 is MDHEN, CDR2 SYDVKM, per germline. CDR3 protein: CASSLSLGRSTEAFF. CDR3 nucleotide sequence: TGTGCCAGCAGTTTATCTCTGGGGAGGAGCACTGAAGCTTTCTTT.

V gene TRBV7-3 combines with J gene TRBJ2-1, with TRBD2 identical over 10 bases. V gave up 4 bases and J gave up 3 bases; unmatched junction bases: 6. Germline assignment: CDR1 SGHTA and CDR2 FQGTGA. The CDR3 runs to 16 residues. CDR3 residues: CASSSSGGLNYNEQFF. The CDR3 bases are TGTGCCAGCAGCTCTAGCGGGGGTCTTAACTACAATGAGCAGTTCTTC.

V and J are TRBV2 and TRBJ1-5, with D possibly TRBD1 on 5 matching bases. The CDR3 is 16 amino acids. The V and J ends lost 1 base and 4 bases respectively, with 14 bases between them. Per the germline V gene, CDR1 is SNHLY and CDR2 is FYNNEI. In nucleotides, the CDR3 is TGTGCCAGCAGTGAAGGGGGCAGGTATAGAAATCAGCCCCAGCATTTT. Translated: CASSEGGRYRNQPQHF.

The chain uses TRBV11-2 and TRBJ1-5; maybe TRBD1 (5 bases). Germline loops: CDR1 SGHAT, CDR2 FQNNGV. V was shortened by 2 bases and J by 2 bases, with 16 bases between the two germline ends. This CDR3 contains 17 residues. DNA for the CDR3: TGTGCCAGCAGCTTAAAGCCAAGGGGAGGGCGCAATCAGCCCCAGCATTTT. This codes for CASSLKPRGGRNQPQHF.

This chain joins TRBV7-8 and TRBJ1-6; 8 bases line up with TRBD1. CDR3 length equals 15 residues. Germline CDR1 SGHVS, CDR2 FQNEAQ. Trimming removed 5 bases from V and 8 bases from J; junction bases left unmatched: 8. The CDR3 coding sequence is TGTGCCAGCAGCACCCGGACAGGGTTTGATTCACCCCTCCACTTT. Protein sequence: CASSTRTGFDSPLHF.

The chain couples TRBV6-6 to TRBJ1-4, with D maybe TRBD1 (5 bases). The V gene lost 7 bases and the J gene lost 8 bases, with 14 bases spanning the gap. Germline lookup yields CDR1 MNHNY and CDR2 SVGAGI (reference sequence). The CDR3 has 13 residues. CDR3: CASTRGGGEKLFF. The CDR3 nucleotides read TGTGCCAGCACCCGCGGGGGAGGCGAAAAACTGTTTTTT.

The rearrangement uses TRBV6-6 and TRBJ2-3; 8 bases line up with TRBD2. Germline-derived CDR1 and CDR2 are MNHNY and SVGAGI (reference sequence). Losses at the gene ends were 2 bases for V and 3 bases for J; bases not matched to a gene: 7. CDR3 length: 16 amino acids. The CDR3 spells CASSYLREGRTDTQYF. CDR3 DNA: TGTGCCAGCAGTTACCTCCGGGAGGGGCGGACAGATACGCAGTATTTT.

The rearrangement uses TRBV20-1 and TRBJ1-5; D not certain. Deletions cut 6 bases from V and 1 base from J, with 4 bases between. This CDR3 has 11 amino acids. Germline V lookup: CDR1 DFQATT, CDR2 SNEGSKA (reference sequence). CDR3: CSAGSNQPQHF. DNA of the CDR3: TGCAGTGCCGGGAGCAATCAGCCCCAGCATTTT.

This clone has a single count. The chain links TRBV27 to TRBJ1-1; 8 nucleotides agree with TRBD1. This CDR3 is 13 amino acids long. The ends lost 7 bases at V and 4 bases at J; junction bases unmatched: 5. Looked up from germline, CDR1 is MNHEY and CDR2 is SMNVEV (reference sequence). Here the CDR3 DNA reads TGTGCCAGCATAAGGACAGGGACCACTGAAGCTTTCTTT. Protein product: CASIRTGTTEAFF.